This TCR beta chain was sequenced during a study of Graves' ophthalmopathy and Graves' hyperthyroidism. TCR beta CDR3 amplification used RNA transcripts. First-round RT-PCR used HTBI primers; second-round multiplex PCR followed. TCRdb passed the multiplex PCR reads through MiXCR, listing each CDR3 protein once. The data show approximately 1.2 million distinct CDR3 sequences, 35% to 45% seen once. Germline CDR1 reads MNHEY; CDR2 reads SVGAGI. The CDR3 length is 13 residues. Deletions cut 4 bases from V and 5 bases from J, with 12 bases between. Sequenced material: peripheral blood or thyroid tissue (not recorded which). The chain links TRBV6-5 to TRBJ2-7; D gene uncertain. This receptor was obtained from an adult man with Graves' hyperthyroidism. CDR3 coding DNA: TGTGCCAGCAGTTTAGGATCGAACGACGAGCAGTACTTC. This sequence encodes CASSLGSNDEQYF.